This T cell receptor (beta chain) derives from a study of T cells in Graves' hyperthyroidism and ophthalmopathy. Amplified regions were TCR beta CDR3 sequences from RNA transcripts. TCR CDR3 underwent first-round RT-PCR with the HTBI primer set. TCRdb reprocessed the multiplex PCR reads with MiXCR, giving one entry per CDR3 protein. The table records about 210,000 distinct CDR3 sequences, under 20% of them present only once. Worth noting for this clonotype: A read error is possible here, since a much larger clone lies one base away.

Deletions cut 1 base from V and 4 bases from J, with 24 bases between. This CDR3 comprises 19 residues. The germline gives CDR1 SNHLY, CDR2 FYNNEI. The V gene is TRBV2, the J gene TRBJ2-3, with D possibly called TRBD1 or TRBD2 (7 bases each). The TCR originated in a man in his forties or fifties with Graves' hyperthyroidism. The sample was blood. The CDR3 sequence is CASSEGAGGSAGGSDTQYF. The DNA for the CDR3 is TGTGCCAGCAGTGAAGGAGCTGGCGGGAGCGCAGGGGGATCAGATACGCAGTATTTT.